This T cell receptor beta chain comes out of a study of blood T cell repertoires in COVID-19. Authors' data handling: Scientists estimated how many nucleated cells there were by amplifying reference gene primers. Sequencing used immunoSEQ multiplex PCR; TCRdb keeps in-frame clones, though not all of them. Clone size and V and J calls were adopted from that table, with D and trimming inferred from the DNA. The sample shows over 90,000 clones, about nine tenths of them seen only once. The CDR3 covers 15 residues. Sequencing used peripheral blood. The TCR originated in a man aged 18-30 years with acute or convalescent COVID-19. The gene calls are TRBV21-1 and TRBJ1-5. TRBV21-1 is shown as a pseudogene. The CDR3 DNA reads TGTGCCAGCAGCAAAGGCGAAAATAGCAATCAGCCCCAGCATTTT. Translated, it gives CASSKGENSNQPQHF.